One sample yielded the 24 T cell receptor beta chains listed below, sequenced in a study of cytomegalovirus exposure and HLA in healthy donors. Primers: 60 Vbeta forward and 13 Jbeta reverse. TCRdb's table, derived via immunoSEQ multiplex PCR, lists solely in-frame clones and lacks some. The sample lists 160,000 or so clones, roughly four fifths occurring once. The sample consisted of PBMCs. These receptors came from a man aged 35-49 years in good health and CMV-seronegative.

This rearrangement joins TRBV6-5 to TRBJ2-7; TRBD2 might be the D (5 bases). This CDR3 comprises 14 residues. Germline CDR1 MNHEY, CDR2 SVGAGI. V shed 5 bases and J shed 1 base, with 12 bases lying between them. This CDR3 is CASSPRRESYEQYV. The CDR3 DNA reads TGTGCCAGCAGTCCCCGTCGGGAATCCTACGAGCAGTACGTC.

A note on this clone: One junction end does not reproduce the germline sequence, and a read error may be involved. The chain carries TRBV6-4 and TRBJ2-4, with D possibly being TRBD1 (6 bases). This CDR3 is 14 amino acids long. Germline V CDR1 and CDR2: MRHNA, SNTAGT. As DNA, the CDR3 is TGTGCCAGCAGTGAAGGGGGAGCCAAAAACAGTCAGTACTTC. Amino acid sequence: CASSEGGAKNSQYF.

The V gene is TRBV7-9, the J gene TRBJ2-7; D unresolved. The germline V gene encodes CDR1 SEHNR and CDR2 FQNEAQ (reference sequence). The germline V and J ends were trimmed by 4 bases and 2 bases, with 15 bases remaining between them. The CDR3 is 15 residues long. The chain's CDR3 is CASSSPGQPAYEQYF. CDR3 nucleotides: TGTGCCAGCAGCTCACCTGGGCAGCCGGCCTACGAGCAGTACTTC.

V is TRBV13 and J is TRBJ2-1; TRBD2 matches at 10 bases. Per the germline V gene, CDR1 is PRHDT and CDR2 is FYEKMQ (reference sequence). The CDR3 runs to 16 residues. V lost 1 base, J lost 2 bases, and 2 bases stayed unmatched. The CDR3 here is CASSLASGRAYNEQFF. CDR3 nucleotides: TGTGCCAGCAGCTTAGCGAGCGGGAGGGCCTACAATGAGCAGTTCTTC.

The rearrangement joins TRBV6-5 to TRBJ1-5; no reliable D call. This CDR3 spans 15 amino acids. CDR1 is MNHEY and CDR2 is SVGAGI in the germline V gene. Trimming stripped 7 bases from V and 3 bases from J, with 16 bases between. In DNA, the CDR3 is TGTGCCAGCAACGGGTACCCACGGTCCAATCAGCCCCAGCATTTT. It translates to CASNGYPRSNQPQHF.

This clone came up a few times. The V call is TRBV7-2, the J call TRBJ1-5, with D possibly being TRBD1 (6 bases). The CDR3 is 14 residues long. The V gene lost 4 bases and the J gene lost 5 bases, with 12 bases spanning the gap. Germline V gene data show CDR1 as SGHTA and CDR2 as FQGNSA. The CDR3 sequence: CASSSTGSDQPQHF. The CDR3 DNA reads as TGTGCCAGCAGCTCGACAGGTTCCGATCAGCCCCAGCATTTT.

CDR3 residues: CASSVGQDTQETQYF. CDR3 DNA: TGTGCCAGCAGCGTAGGACAGGATACTCAAGAGACCCAGTACTTC. This rearrangement joins TRBV9 to TRBJ2-5; D is possibly TRBD1 (6 bases). The CDR3 contains 15 residues. Germline V gene data show CDR1 as SGDLS and CDR2 as YYNGEE. With 0 bases removed from V and 2 bases from J, the gap between germline ends came to 11 bases.

This clone was recorded a few times. V gene TRBV6-4 combines with J gene TRBJ2-1, with D possibly TRBD2 on 6 matching bases. The germline gives CDR1 MRHNA, CDR2 SNTAGT. Trimming pared 5 bases from V and 6 bases from J, leaving 17 bases between. The CDR3 contains 15 residues. CDR3 DNA sequence: TGTGCCAGCAGTCCATTAGCGGATTTAGTCAATGAGCAGTTCTTC. It is translated as CASSPLADLVNEQFF.

A few counts support this clone. The gene calls are TRBV20-1 and TRBJ1-1; no clear D gene. V was trimmed by 3 bases and J by 10 bases, leaving 9 bases between them. Germline lookup yields CDR1 DFQATT and CDR2 SNEGSKA (reference sequence). CDR3 length: 10 residues. The CDR3 loop is CSARALAAFF. The CDR3 DNA reads as TGCAGTGCTAGGGCTCTGGCAGCTTTCTTT.

The chain has TRBV29-1 and TRBJ2-1; 8 bases align to TRBD2. V lost 0 bases and J lost 7; bases outside the gene matches: 8. The CDR3 length is 15 residues. Germline V CDR1 and CDR2: SQVTM, ANQGSEA. CDR3 in DNA: TGCAGCGTTGAAGATTGGACTAGCCAGGAAAATGAGCAGTTCTTC. As protein: CSVEDWTSQENEQFF.

This clone was counted once. The chain employs TRBV11-2 and TRBJ2-1; 7 bases map to TRBD2. The CDR3 loop spans 16 amino acids. Germline V lookup: CDR1 SGHAT, CDR2 FQNNGV. J gave up 4 bases and V 5 bases, and 11 bases lay outside the gene matches. The CDR3, as DNA: TGTGCCAGCAGCCTTCCGGGGGGTAGCGGGTACAATGAGCAGTTCTTC. Protein product: CASSLPGGSGYNEQFF.

V usage is TRBV6-7 and J usage is TRBJ1-1, with 10 bases matching TRBD1. TRBV6-7 is noted as an ORF with a role that remains uncertain. The V gene end was trimmed by 5 bases and the J gene end by 3 bases; junction bases not matched to a gene: 15. The CDR3 has 18 amino acids. CDR3 in DNA: TGTGCCAGCAGTCCGGACAGGGGGGGGCTTCGGTCGGACACTGAAGCTTTCTTT. This translates into CASSPDRGGLRSDTEAFF.

This chain connects TRBV28 to TRBJ2-6, with D unresolved. V lost 3 bases and J lost 0, with 9 bases in between. Germline V gene data show CDR1 as MDHEN and CDR2 as SYDVKM. This CDR3 is built from 16 residues. CDR3 protein: CASSFLDRSGANVLTF. CDR3 bases: TGTGCCAGCAGTTTTCTAGACCGCTCTGGGGCCAACGTCCTGACTTTC.

The V call is TRBV2, the J call TRBJ1-1; possibly TRBD1 for D (6 bases). The V end lost 4 bases, the J end lost 5 bases, and 17 bases lay between the germline ends. CDR1 is SNHLY and CDR2 is FYNNEI in the germline V gene. The CDR3 extends over 15 amino acids. Here the CDR3 reads CASSAGGGSRTEAFF. As DNA, the CDR3 is TGTGCCAGCAGTGCGGGTGGGGGCTCGCGGACTGAAGCTTTCTTT.

The rearrangement joins TRBV27 to TRBJ2-1, with 9 bases lining up with TRBD2. The junction had 8 bases not matched to a gene; V was cut back by 4 bases and J by 10 bases. The germline V gene has CDR1 MNHEY and CDR2 SMNVEV (reference sequence). The CDR3 contains 14 residues. CDR3 in amino acids: CASSWGLASIEQFF. CDR3 sequence (DNA): TGTGCCAGCAGTTGGGGACTAGCTTCCATCGAGCAGTTCTTC.

This chain uses TRBV30 with TRBJ1-2; D is perhaps TRBD1 (6 bases). The CDR3 length is 16 residues. CDR1 is GTSNPN, CDR2 SVGIG, per germline (reference sequence). V was trimmed by 3 bases and J by 4 bases, leaving 21 bases between them. The CDR3: CAWRGLDSRSGYGYTF. The CDR3 coding sequence is TGTGCCTGGAGGGGGTTGGACAGCCGGTCTGGCTATGGCTACACCTTC.

V gene TRBV27 combines with J gene TRBJ2-5, with 7 nucleotides matching TRBD1. The CDR3 sequence is 13 residues long. V lost 4 bases and J lost 1; bases outside the gene matches: 0. Germline CDR1 MNHEY, CDR2 SMNVEV (reference sequence). The CDR3 DNA follows: TGTGCCAGCAGTTGGGACAGCCAAGAGACCCAGTACTTC. Amino acids: CASSWDSQETQYF.

The chain carries TRBV7-2 and TRBJ2-1, with D hard to call. This CDR3 has 14 amino acids. Germline CDR1 and CDR2: SGHTA and FQGNSA. V was cut by 4 bases and J by 7 bases, with 14 bases left in between. CDR3 coding DNA: TGTGCCAGCAGCTCCCACCCCCTAGGAAATGAGCAGTTCTTC. Its translation: CASSSHPLGNEQFF. Using reference TRBV7-2 and TRBJ2-1 for the parts outside the CDR3, the full variable domain is GAGVSQSPSNKVTEKGKDVELRCDPISGHTALYWYRQSLGQGLEFLIYFQGNSAPDKSGLPSDRFSAERTGGSVSTLTIQRTQQEDSAVYLCASSSHPLGNEQFFGPGTRLTVL.

The CDR3 nucleotides are TGCGCCAGCAGCTTGAACGTCGGAGGTTCACCCCTCCACTTT. Translated, it gives CASSLNVGGSPLHF. The chain recombines TRBV5-1 with TRBJ1-6; no clear D. CDR1 is SGHRS and CDR2 is YFSETQ in the germline V gene. Trimming shortened V by 1 base and J by 9 bases, and 11 bases separated the two germline ends. This CDR3 contains 14 residues.

The chain links TRBV7-9 to TRBJ2-2, with TRBD2 identical over 7 bases. Germline lookup yields CDR1 SEHNR and CDR2 FQNEAQ (reference sequence). V lost 5 bases and J lost 3; bases outside the gene matches: 3. The CDR3 totals 14 residues. CDR3 loop: CASSGGGHTGELFF. CDR3 coding DNA: TGTGCCAGCAGCGGGGGAGGGCACACCGGGGAGCTGTTTTTT.

J is TRBJ2-3 and V is TRBV5-5, with 12 bases aligning to TRBD2. J gave up 3 bases and V 4 bases, and 6 bases lay outside the gene matches. Germline values: CDR1 SGHKS, CDR2 YYEKEE (reference sequence). The CDR3 consists of 16 residues. CDR3 nucleotide sequence: TGTGCCAGCAGCCCAACCGGGACTAGCGGGACAGATACGCAGTATTTT. Protein sequence: CASSPTGTSGTDTQYF.

This chain uses TRBV7-7 with TRBJ2-1; 10 bases fit TRBD1. The germline V gene encodes CDR1 SSHAT and CDR2 FNYEAQ (reference sequence). V was pared by 5 bases and J by 7 bases, with 5 bases of the junction left unmatched. The CDR3 loop spans 14 amino acids. The CDR3 here is CASSPGQGLNEQFF. For the CDR3, the DNA is TGTGCCAGCAGCCCGGGACAGGGGTTGAATGAGCAGTTCTTC.

This chain joins TRBV7-9 and TRBJ2-1; tentatively, D is TRBD2 (6 bases). V was shortened by 3 bases and J by 7 bases, with 19 bases between the two germline ends. In germline, CDR1 is SEHNR, CDR2 FQNEAQ (reference sequence). The CDR3 is made up of 16 amino acids. DNA of the CDR3: TGTGCCAGCAGCTTTCCCGGGAGAGCATCAAGGAATGAGCAGTTCTTC. Protein product: CASSFPGRASRNEQFF.

The V and J genes are TRBV9 and TRBJ2-2, with 7 bases aligning to TRBD2. Unmatched junction bases numbered 8, after V lost 1 base and J lost 2 bases. CDR3 length: 17 residues. CDR1 is SGDLS and CDR2 is YYNGEE in the germline V gene. This CDR3 is CASSVSGRASNTGELFF. The CDR3 DNA reads as TGTGCCAGCAGCGTAAGTGGGAGGGCCTCTAACACCGGGGAGCTGTTTTTT.